These 9 T cell receptor beta chains were all obtained from the same sample, sequenced in a study of T-cell reconstitution after alpha-beta-depleted transplantation in children. Unique molecular identifiers were built into the TCRbeta library. In TCRdb, the PCR reads were re-called with MiXCR into one record per CDR3 protein. The sample consists of roughly 200,000 distinct CDR3 sequences, roughly 7.5% of them appearing once. The source was PBMCs from the stem cell graft donor, collected from the stem cell graft. All receptors derive from a human donor who donated a stem cell graft to a child with Wiskott-Aldrich syndrome.

In its sample, this clonotype was seen many times. This chain links TRBV16 with TRBJ1-2; 9 bases align to TRBD1. The germline V gene has CDR1 KGHSY and CDR2 FQNENV. V shed 6 bases and J 8 bases; nucleotides not matched to a gene: 19. This CDR3 comprises 17 residues. The CDR3, as DNA: TGTGCCAGCAGTCTCGACAGGGGGATCCCTTCACAGGACGGCTACACCTTC. As protein: CASSLDRGIPSQDGYTF.

This clonotype was recorded at least ten times. The gene calls are TRBV4-3 and TRBJ2-7; tentatively, D is TRBD1 (7 bases). V was shortened by 4 bases and J by 0 bases, with 19 bases between the two germline ends. Germline V gene data show CDR1 as LGHNA and CDR2 as YSLEER. This CDR3 has 17 amino acids. The CDR3 loop is CASSPRDSSASSYEQYF. CDR3 coding DNA: TGCGCCAGCAGCCCGCGGGACAGTTCCGCGAGCTCCTACGAGCAGTACTTC.

This clonotype was observed many times. The V and J genes are TRBV7-2 and TRBJ2-7; D call uncertain. This CDR3 has 13 residues. The germline V gene encodes CDR1 SGHTA and CDR2 FQGNSA. V was trimmed by 1 base and J by 3 bases, leaving 7 bases between them. The CDR3 loop reads CASSLGTGYEQYF. The CDR3 DNA reads as TGTGCCAGCAGCTTAGGGACGGGCTACGAGCAGTACTTC.

This clonotype occurred many times. This chain joins TRBV6-5 and TRBJ1-2; perhaps TRBD1 as D (6 bases). The germline V gene encodes CDR1 MNHEY and CDR2 SVGAGI. The germline V and J ends were trimmed by 2 bases and 5 bases, with 21 bases remaining between them. The CDR3 consists of 17 residues. CDR3 region: CASSYRTASGQPYGYTF. In DNA, the CDR3 is TGTGCCAGCAGTTACCGTACGGCCTCTGGACAGCCTTATGGCTACACCTTC.

The chain has TRBV11-2 and TRBJ2-2, with TRBD1 matching over 10 bases. Germline assignment: CDR1 SGHAT and CDR2 FQNNGV. V dropped 1 base and J dropped 7; count of bases not matched to a gene: 12. This CDR3 comprises 18 residues. CDR3 bases: TGTGCCAGCAGCTTAGTTGGTGCGGACAGGGGGAGGAACGGGGAGCTGTTTTTT. Protein: CASSLVGADRGRNGELFF.

In the case of this clonotype: A single base separates this from a much larger clone, so it may be a read error. A read error is likely, as this CDR3 ends without the conserved phenylalanine or tryptophan. The chain couples TRBV3-1 to TRBJ2-7, with D hard to call. V lost 5 bases and J 7 bases, leaving 18 bases between the germline ends. The CDR3 extends over 14 amino acids. Germline loops: CDR1 LGHDT, CDR2 YNNKEL (reference sequence). CDR3 sequence reads: CASSSLSPHQEQYL. CDR3 bases: TGTGCCAGCAGCTCTCTGAGTCCCCATCAGGAGCAGTACCTC.

The genes are TRBV6-1 and TRBJ1-1; 9 nucleotides align to TRBD1. The CDR3 runs 17 residues. Trimming took 3 bases from V and 3 from J; bases not matched to a gene: 11. CDR1 MNHNS and CDR2 SASEGT come from the germline V gene. CDR3 sequence reads: CASSDIKGRTGDTEAFF. CDR3 coding DNA: TGTGCCAGCAGTGACATCAAGGGAAGGACAGGGGACACTGAAGCTTTCTTT.

This clonotype was detected many times. The V and J genes are TRBV25-1 and TRBJ2-2, with D perhaps TRBD1 (5 bases). V gave up 3 bases and J gave up 1 base, with 9 bases separating them. The CDR3 sequence is 15 residues long. The germline V gene encodes CDR1 MGHDK and CDR2 SYGVNS. CDR3 protein: CASSDSRVNTGELFF. DNA for the CDR3: TGTGCCAGCAGTGATTCCAGGGTGAACACCGGGGAGCTGTTTTTT.

The table lists this clonotype with many counts. This chain uses TRBV27 with TRBJ1-2; D is undetermined. CDR3 length: 14 residues. Trimming took 4 bases from V and 7 from J, leaving 16 bases between them. CDR1 and CDR2 (germline): MNHEY, SMNVEV (reference sequence). The CDR3 nucleotides read TGTGCCAGCAGTTCAACACAGAGGCCGCGTGGCTACACCTTC. Its translation: CASSSTQRPRGYTF.